Listed below are T cell receptor beta chains from one sample, sequenced in a study of blood T cell repertoires in COVID-19. This table comes from immunoSEQ multiplex PCR, and its TCRdb copy is limited to in-frame clones, with some not included. This table has fewer than 80,000 clones, around nine tenths appearing once. Source material: peripheral blood. These receptors all come from a man older than 75 with COVID-19, enrolled during active disease. The CDR3 runs from the conserved cysteine through the conserved F or W. Each record gives: CDR3 DNA, CDR3 protein, D gene, V gene, J gene, clone size. The D gene is left open where the match is weak. Where a row states a size, it is once, few, many or the class of an expanded clone; other rows omit it.

cdr3_nt: TGTGCCAGCAGCTTGGCAGGGGCTGTCTCTAATGAAAAACTGTTTTTT; cdr3_aa: CASSLAGAVSNEKLFF; d_call: -; v_call: TRBV5-6; j_call: TRBJ1-4; clone_size: -
cdr3_nt: TGTGCCAGCTCACCCTCCACAGATACGCAGTATTTT; cdr3_aa: CASSPSTDTQYF; d_call: -; v_call: TRBV18; j_call: TRBJ2-3; clone_size: -
cdr3_nt: TGTGCCAGCAGCCGTAGCGGGCAGGCAGATACGCAGTATTTT; cdr3_aa: CASSRSGQADTQYF; d_call: TRBD2; v_call: TRBV3-1/TRBV3-2; j_call: TRBJ2-3; clone_size: -
cdr3_nt: TGTGCCATCAGTGCCCAGAACTATGGCTACACCTTC; cdr3_aa: CAISAQNYGYTF; d_call: -; v_call: TRBV10-3; j_call: TRBJ1-2; clone_size: -
cdr3_nt: TGCGCCAGCAGCCCGGGGACAGGGATTAATGGCTACACCTTC; cdr3_aa: CASSPGTGINGYTF; d_call: TRBD1; v_call: TRBV4-1; j_call: TRBJ1-2; clone_size: few
cdr3_nt: TGTGCCACCAGTGATTCTGGACAGCAAGAGACCCAGTACTTC; cdr3_aa: CATSDSGQQETQYF; d_call: -; v_call: TRBV24-1; j_call: TRBJ2-5; clone_size: -
cdr3_nt: TGTGCCAGCAGCGCCGTTCGGGAGCCCCAGCATTTT; cdr3_aa: CASSAVREPQHF; d_call: -; v_call: TRBV21-1; j_call: TRBJ1-5; clone_size: -
cdr3_nt: TGTGCCAGAAGCGCCCGGGGCAGGGGGGACACCGGGGAGCTGTTTTTT; cdr3_aa: CARSARGRGDTGELFF; d_call: -; v_call: TRBV7-5; j_call: TRBJ2-2; clone_size: -
cdr3_nt: TGTGCCAGTAGTATCAGGGGGAGTTCCTATGGCTACACCTTC; cdr3_aa: CASSIRGSSYGYTF; d_call: TRBD1; v_call: TRBV19; j_call: TRBJ1-2; clone_size: few
cdr3_nt: TGTGCCAGCAGCTTCTGGACAGAGGACAATGAGCAGTTCTTC; cdr3_aa: CASSFWTEDNEQFF; d_call: -; v_call: TRBV7-9; j_call: TRBJ2-1; clone_size: -
cdr3_nt: TGTGCCAGCTCACCCAGGGGCACAGGGGAATTTGTTGGCACTGAAGCTTTCTTT; cdr3_aa: CASSPRGTGEFVGTEAFF; d_call: TRBD1; v_call: TRBV18; j_call: TRBJ1-1; clone_size: -
cdr3_nt: TGTGCCACGGGACAACTCAATTCTCAAGAGACCCAGTACTTC; cdr3_aa: CATGQLNSQETQYF; d_call: -; v_call: TRBV10-3; j_call: TRBJ2-5; clone_size: -
cdr3_nt: TGTGCTAGTGAGGTGGGGCACCGCAATCAGCCCCAGCATTTT; cdr3_aa: CASEVGHRNQPQHF; d_call: -; v_call: TRBV12-5; j_call: TRBJ1-5; clone_size: -
cdr3_nt: TGTGCCAGCAGTCGTAAACAGGGGGTCTACGAGCAGTACTTC; cdr3_aa: CASSRKQGVYEQYF; d_call: TRBD1; v_call: TRBV27; j_call: TRBJ2-7; clone_size: -
cdr3_nt: TGTGCCAGCAGTCGCCAGGGGAACACTGAAGCTTTCTTT; cdr3_aa: CASSRQGNTEAFF; d_call: -; v_call: TRBV2; j_call: TRBJ1-1; clone_size: few
cdr3_nt: TGCGCCAGCAGTACAGCTAACTATGGCTACACCTTC; cdr3_aa: CASSTANYGYTF; d_call: -; v_call: TRBV10-2; j_call: TRBJ1-2; clone_size: -
cdr3_nt: TGTGCCAGCAGCTTCGGACAGGGGGCGACCTATGGCTACACCTTC; cdr3_aa: CASSFGQGATYGYTF; d_call: TRBD1; v_call: TRBV7-9; j_call: TRBJ1-2; clone_size: -
cdr3_nt: TGTGCCAGCAGCGCTCCGAGTGCTGGAAACACCATATATTTT; cdr3_aa: CASSAPSAGNTIYF; d_call: -; v_call: TRBV11-2; j_call: TRBJ1-3; clone_size: -
cdr3_nt: TGTGCTAGTGGCTTAGGACAGATCAATCAGCCCCAGCATTTT; cdr3_aa: CASGLGQINQPQHF; d_call: -; v_call: TRBV12-5; j_call: TRBJ1-5; clone_size: -
cdr3_nt: TGTGCCAGCAGTGACTTTTTCGGGGGGGACCAGCCCCAGCATTTT; cdr3_aa: CASSDFFGGDQPQHF; d_call: -; v_call: TRBV6-4; j_call: TRBJ1-5; clone_size: -
cdr3_nt: TGTGCCAGTAGTAGAGGGGGCTATAGCAATCAGCCCCAGCATTTT; cdr3_aa: CASSRGGYSNQPQHF; d_call: TRBD1; v_call: TRBV19; j_call: TRBJ1-5; clone_size: once
cdr3_nt: TGTGCCAGCAGCTTAATGGGTAGCGGGGGGACTTACACCGGGGAGCTGTTTTTT; cdr3_aa: CASSLMGSGGTYTGELFF; d_call: TRBD2; v_call: TRBV7-2; j_call: TRBJ2-2; clone_size: -
cdr3_nt: TGTGCCAGCAGTTACTCTTCAGGGCTCTCTGGAAACACCATATATTTT; cdr3_aa: CASSYSSGLSGNTIYF; d_call: -; v_call: TRBV6-5; j_call: TRBJ1-3; clone_size: -
cdr3_nt: TGTGCCAGCAGCTTAGAGGGACTAGCGAGCATTCAGTACTTC; cdr3_aa: CASSLEGLASIQYF; d_call: TRBD2; v_call: TRBV7-2; j_call: TRBJ2-4; clone_size: -
cdr3_nt: TGTGCCAGCAGCCCCTCAGCGAACACCGGGGAGCTGTTTTTT; cdr3_aa: CASSPSANTGELFF; d_call: -; v_call: TRBV9; j_call: TRBJ2-2; clone_size: -
cdr3_nt: TGTGCCAGCCATCCCCGGACAGGGTCTGGAAACACCATATATTTT; cdr3_aa: CASHPRTGSGNTIYF; d_call: TRBD1; v_call: TRBV25-1; j_call: TRBJ1-3; clone_size: -
cdr3_nt: TGTGCCAGCAGTGTCGGACAGGGAGGCTCACCCCTCCACTTT; cdr3_aa: CASSVGQGGSPLHF; d_call: TRBD1; v_call: TRBV28; j_call: TRBJ1-6; clone_size: -
cdr3_nt: TGTGCCAGCAGCCGCCGCGGCGGGGGGGCCAGCAATGTCAAATATGAGCAGTTCTTC; cdr3_aa: CASSRRGGGASNVKYEQFF; d_call: TRBD2; v_call: TRBV13; j_call: TRBJ2-1; clone_size: -
cdr3_nt: TGCGCCAGCAGCCCCCGACAGGGCACTTCCTACGAGCAGTACTTC; cdr3_aa: CASSPRQGTSYEQYF; d_call: TRBD1; v_call: TRBV5-1; j_call: TRBJ2-7; clone_size: -
cdr3_nt: TGTGCCATCAGTGACAGGGAAGGTATGGCTTTCTTT; cdr3_aa: CAISDREGMAFF; d_call: -; v_call: TRBV10-3; j_call: TRBJ1-1; clone_size: -
cdr3_nt: TGTGCCAGCAGTGAAAACCCAGCGGGGACGGAGAGTAGGCAGTTCTTC; cdr3_aa: CASSENPAGTESRQFF; d_call: TRBD2; v_call: TRBV6-1; j_call: TRBJ2-1; clone_size: -
cdr3_nt: TGTGCCAGCAGTGCCGCGCCGACAAGTGGCTATGGCTACACCTTC; cdr3_aa: CASSAAPTSGYGYTF; d_call: -; v_call: TRBV2; j_call: TRBJ1-2; clone_size: -
cdr3_nt: TGTGCCAGCAGCCATACAGGTCCCGGGGAGCTGTTTTTT; cdr3_aa: CASSHTGPGELFF; d_call: -; v_call: TRBV28; j_call: TRBJ2-2; clone_size: few
cdr3_nt: TGTGCCAGCTCACTCGTTGACAGGGGGCATGGCTACACCTTC; cdr3_aa: CASSLVDRGHGYTF; d_call: TRBD1; v_call: TRBV18; j_call: TRBJ1-2; clone_size: -
cdr3_nt: TGTGCCAGCAGTTCCCGACAGGGTAGAACTGAAGCTTTCTTT; cdr3_aa: CASSSRQGRTEAFF; d_call: TRBD1; v_call: TRBV6-5; j_call: TRBJ1-1; clone_size: -
cdr3_nt: TGTGCCAGTAGAGACAGGGAGCCCCAGCCCCAGCATTTT; cdr3_aa: CASRDREPQPQHF; d_call: TRBD1; v_call: TRBV19; j_call: TRBJ1-5; clone_size: -
cdr3_nt: TGTGCCAGCAGCTCCAGGGGGCTAGACTATGGCTACACCTTC; cdr3_aa: CASSSRGLDYGYTF; d_call: TRBD1; v_call: TRBV7-2; j_call: TRBJ1-2; clone_size: -
cdr3_nt: TGTGCCAGCACCTGGGACAGGGCAAACACTGAAGCTTTCTTT; cdr3_aa: CASTWDRANTEAFF; d_call: TRBD1; v_call: TRBV6-5; j_call: TRBJ1-1; clone_size: once
cdr3_nt: TGCGCCAGCAGCCAAGCTGGACAGGGCAGGTATGGCTACACCTTC; cdr3_aa: CASSQAGQGRYGYTF; d_call: TRBD1; v_call: TRBV4-1; j_call: TRBJ1-2; clone_size: -
cdr3_nt: TGTGCCAGCAGCCAAAGACAGGGAAACATTCAGTACTTC; cdr3_aa: CASSQRQGNIQYF; d_call: TRBD1; v_call: TRBV27; j_call: TRBJ2-4; clone_size: few
cdr3_nt: TGTGCCACCAGTGATTCAGGGGGTCCCGGGAATCAAAAACTGTTTTTT; cdr3_aa: CATSDSGGPGNQKLFF; d_call: TRBD1; v_call: TRBV24-1; j_call: TRBJ1-4; clone_size: -
cdr3_nt: TGTGCCAGCAGTTACCGGGTATTAGGGGCTGAAGCTTTCTTT; cdr3_aa: CASSYRVLGAEAFF; d_call: -; v_call: TRBV6-5; j_call: TRBJ1-1; clone_size: -
cdr3_nt: TGTGCCAGCAGCCCCCGCGGGGACGGCACCGGGGAGCTGTTTTTT; cdr3_aa: CASSPRGDGTGELFF; d_call: -; v_call: TRBV7-2; j_call: TRBJ2-2; clone_size: -
cdr3_nt: TGTGCCAGCTCAAACCCCGGGACAGGGGATTATGGCTACACCTTC; cdr3_aa: CASSNPGTGDYGYTF; d_call: TRBD1; v_call: TRBV18; j_call: TRBJ1-2; clone_size: -
cdr3_nt: TGCGCCAGCAGCTTGGATCCCATCCGGGATTCACCCCTCCACTTT; cdr3_aa: CASSLDPIRDSPLHF; d_call: -; v_call: TRBV5-1; j_call: TRBJ1-6; clone_size: -
cdr3_nt: TGTGCCAGCACCTCAGGGTCTGGAAACACCATATATTTT; cdr3_aa: CASTSGSGNTIYF; d_call: -; v_call: TRBV7-9; j_call: TRBJ1-3; clone_size: -
cdr3_nt: TGTGCTTCCAGACCTCGGGGAGCCTATAATTCACCCCTCCACTTT; cdr3_aa: CASRPRGAYNSPLHF; d_call: -; v_call: TRBV19; j_call: TRBJ1-6; clone_size: once
cdr3_nt: TGTGCCAGCAGCTTGAGGGGGACCTACAATGAGCAGTTCTTC; cdr3_aa: CASSLRGTYNEQFF; d_call: -; v_call: TRBV7-9; j_call: TRBJ2-1; clone_size: once
cdr3_nt: TGTGCCAGCAGCGTAGGGGGACTAGCGGGCGACGAGCAGTACTTC; cdr3_aa: CASSVGGLAGDEQYF; d_call: TRBD2; v_call: TRBV9; j_call: TRBJ2-7; clone_size: -
cdr3_nt: TGTGCCAGCAGCTTACAGGGGCAAGGTACTTTTAGGACCGGCGAGCAGTACTTC; cdr3_aa: CASSLQGQGTFRTGEQYF; d_call: -; v_call: TRBV7-9; j_call: TRBJ2-7; clone_size: -
cdr3_nt: TGTGCCAGCAGCTCAGGGGGAACAGATGAAAAACTGTTTTTT; cdr3_aa: CASSSGGTDEKLFF; d_call: TRBD1; v_call: TRBV5-5; j_call: TRBJ1-4; clone_size: -
cdr3_nt: TGTGCCAGCAGCTGGGGCGGGGGAGGATCTTATCAGCCCCAGCATTTT; cdr3_aa: CASSWGGGGSYQPQHF; d_call: -; v_call: TRBV5-6; j_call: TRBJ1-5; clone_size: once
cdr3_nt: TGTGCCAGCAGTTTAGCGGGGGGAGCCAAAAACATTCAGTACTTC; cdr3_aa: CASSLAGGAKNIQYF; d_call: TRBD2; v_call: TRBV27; j_call: TRBJ2-4; clone_size: -
cdr3_nt: TGTGCCACCAGCTCAGGGAACTATGGCTACACCTTC; cdr3_aa: CATSSGNYGYTF; d_call: -; v_call: TRBV24-1; j_call: TRBJ1-2; clone_size: -
cdr3_nt: TGTGCCAGCAGCCTACAGCCGAACACTGAAGCTTTCTTT; cdr3_aa: CASSLQPNTEAFF; d_call: -; v_call: TRBV7-8; j_call: TRBJ1-1; clone_size: -